Listed below are T cell receptor beta chains from one sample, sequenced in a study of human thymus T cells. The table came from immunoSEQ multiplex PCR; TCRdb's copy has only in-frame clones and leaves some out. The sample includes about 130,000 clones, just under 95% seen only once; the top ten take less than 0.03%. Input material: thymus tissue. The receptors derive from a boy under two years old with a congenital heart defect but otherwise immunologically healthy. Both conserved end residues are part of each CDR3. A D gene is named only where the DNA matches it firmly. The size entry is marked missing in some rows and otherwise reads once, few, many or a size class.

v_gene	d_gene	j_gene	abundance	CDR3nt	CDR3aa
TRBV4-3	.	TRBJ2-1	.	TGCGCCAGCAGCCAAGATCTACAGGGTGGGAATGAGCAGTTCTTC	CASSQDLQGGNEQFF
TRBV6-6	.	TRBJ2-1	.	TGTGCCAGCAGTCGACACAATGAGCAGTTCTTC	CASSRHNEQFF
TRBV5-4	.	TRBJ2-1	.	TGTGCCAGCAGCTCTGTGTCGGGGGCCAATGAGCAGTTCTTC	CASSSVSGANEQFF
TRBV4-3	.	TRBJ2-3	.	TGCGCCAGCAGCCATACCAGTCATTTTGGGACAGATACGCAGTATTTT	CASSHTSHFGTDTQYF
TRBV6-1	.	TRBJ1-6	few	TGTGCCAGCAGTGAAGCGCGAAAGGAATCACCCCTCCACTTT	CASSEARKESPLHF
TRBV5-1	.	TRBJ2-7	.	TGCGCCAGCTTCGCCGGGACTGGCCTTCCCTACGAGCAGTACTTC	CASFAGTGLPYEQYF
TRBV15	.	TRBJ1-2	.	TGTGCCACCAGCAGAAATCAGGCGAACTATGGCTACACCTTC	CATSRNQANYGYTF
TRBV7-2	.	TRBJ1-4	.	TGTGCCAGCAGTTCCCGGGCCGAGGCTAATGAAAAACTGTTTTTT	CASSSRAEANEKLFF
TRBV4-3	.	TRBJ1-2	.	TGCGCCAGCAGTTTTAAGGGGGAGGCGCCTTATGGCTACACCTTC	CASSFKGEAPYGYTF
TRBV27	TRBD2	TRBJ2-5	.	TGTGCCAGCAGTCCGGCGGGGGTCCAAGAGACCCAGTACTTC	CASSPAGVQETQYF
TRBV5-8	.	TRBJ1-4	.	TGTGCCAGCAGCTTGGGTAGGCGGGATGAAAAACTGTTTTTT	CASSLGRRDEKLFF
TRBV4-3	.	TRBJ2-7	.	TGCGCCAGCAGCCAAGATATGGGGCTTCTGGACGAGCAGTACTTC	CASSQDMGLLDEQYF
TRBV6-1	TRBD1	TRBJ2-1	.	TGTGCCAGTGGACAGGGAAACTACAATGAGCAGTTCTTC	CASGQGNYNEQFF
TRBV19	TRBD1	TRBJ2-2	.	TGTGCCAGTAGTATAGAGCCCGGGACAGCGAACACCGGGGAGCTGTTTTTT	CASSIEPGTANTGELFF
TRBV11-2	.	TRBJ2-3	.	TGTGCCAGCAGCCCAGGCCGGGCCGGGGGGCGCACAGATACGCAGTATTTT	CASSPGRAGGRTDTQYF
TRBV4-1	.	TRBJ1-6	.	TGCGCCAGCAGCCCTGGCTCGGGTAGGGCACCCCTCCACTTT	CASSPGSGRAPLHF
TRBV29-1	TRBD2	TRBJ2-1	.	TGCAGCGTTGAAATGGTTTGGCGGGGGGGCCGAAATGAGCAGTTCTTC	CSVEMVWRGGRNEQFF
TRBV9	.	TRBJ1-3	.	TGTGCCAGCAGCGAGCAATCATACAGGGATCCTGGAAACACCATATATTTT	CASSEQSYRDPGNTIYF
TRBV4-3	TRBD2	TRBJ2-7	once	TGCGCCAGCAGCCGAGGACTAGTTCCCCACGAGCAGTACTTC	CASSRGLVPHEQYF
TRBV11-2	TRBD1	TRBJ1-2	.	TGTGCCAGCAGCTACGGACAGGGGTGGGCTGACTATGGCTACACCTTC	CASSYGQGWADYGYTF
TRBV28	.	TRBJ1-2	.	TGTGCCAGCAGTCAGGGCAGGTTCTCCTATGGCTACACCTTC	CASSQGRFSYGYTF
TRBV12-5	.	TRBJ2-3	once	TGTGCTAGTGCTGGTCCGGGACATAGCACAGATACGCAGTATTTT	CASAGPGHSTDTQYF